A selection of T cell receptor beta chains follows, all from one sample in a study of PD-1 blockade in mismatch repair-deficient tumors. TCRdb's table, derived via immunoSEQ multiplex PCR, lists solely in-frame clones and lacks some. The sample holds under 150,000 clones; about 88% are singletons and the top ten take 10% to 15%. The sequencing used peripheral blood, collected approximately 73 weeks after starting pembrolizumab. These receptors all stem from an adult with mismatch repair-deficient cancer. Each CDR3 is given with its conserved first and last residue. The order of the fields is CDR3 protein, CDR3 DNA, clone size, V gene, CDR3 length, J gene, D gene. The D gene is left open where the match is weak. Part of the rows lack a size; the others show once, few, many or a class for expanded clones.

cdr3_aa: CASSLSVGAGNTIYF
cdr3_nt: TGCGCCAGCAGCTTGAGCGTCGGGGCTGGAAACACCATATATTTT
clone_size: NA
v_call: TRBV5-1
cdr3_length: 15
j_call: TRBJ1-3
d_call: NA

cdr3_aa: CASSLDFNRGNTGELFF
cdr3_nt: TGTGCCAGCAGCTTAGATTTTAACAGGGGGAACACCGGGGAGCTGTTTTTT
clone_size: NA
v_call: TRBV7-2
cdr3_length: 17
j_call: TRBJ2-2
d_call: TRBD1

cdr3_aa: CASSFGTSGYNEQFF
cdr3_nt: TGCGCCAGCAGCTTCGGGACTAGCGGCTACAATGAGCAGTTCTTC
clone_size: few
v_call: TRBV4-3
cdr3_length: 15
j_call: TRBJ2-1
d_call: TRBD2

cdr3_aa: CASSQDPGTSGYEQYF
cdr3_nt: TGCGCCAGCAGCCAAGATCCAGGGACTAGCGGCTACGAGCAGTACTTC
clone_size: NA
v_call: TRBV4-1
cdr3_length: 16
j_call: TRBJ2-7
d_call: TRBD2

cdr3_aa: CASSQWDSSSYEQYF
cdr3_nt: TGCGCCAGCAGCCAATGGGACAGTAGCTCCTACGAGCAGTACTTC
clone_size: NA
v_call: TRBV4-1
cdr3_length: 15
j_call: TRBJ2-7
d_call: TRBD1

cdr3_aa: CVRSLVYGQYF
cdr3_nt: TGTGTCAGAAGCTTAGTTTATGGGCAGTACTTC
clone_size: few
v_call: TRBV7-5
cdr3_length: 11
j_call: TRBJ2-7
d_call: NA

cdr3_aa: CSVAGLADSYNEQFF
cdr3_nt: TGCAGCGTTGCGGGACTAGCGGACTCCTACAATGAGCAGTTCTTC
clone_size: NA
v_call: TRBV29-1
cdr3_length: 15
j_call: TRBJ2-1
d_call: TRBD2

cdr3_aa: CASSLGAGGAKNIQYF
cdr3_nt: TGTGCCAGCAGCTTAGGGGCGGGGGGAGCCAAAAACATTCAGTACTTC
clone_size: NA
v_call: TRBV11-2
cdr3_length: 16
j_call: TRBJ2-4
d_call: TRBD2

cdr3_aa: CASSPGTYEQYF
cdr3_nt: TGTGCCAGCAGCCCCGGGACGTACGAGCAGTACTTC
clone_size: many
v_call: TRBV9
cdr3_length: 12
j_call: TRBJ2-7
d_call: NA

cdr3_aa: CASSTWDRELDGYTF
cdr3_nt: TGTGCCAGCAGCACGTGGGACAGGGAGTTGGATGGCTACACCTTC
clone_size: NA
v_call: TRBV7-9
cdr3_length: 15
j_call: TRBJ1-2
d_call: TRBD1

cdr3_aa: CAIREAGELFF
cdr3_nt: TGTGCCATCAGGGAGGCCGGGGAGCTGTTTTTT
clone_size: NA
v_call: TRBV10-3
cdr3_length: 11
j_call: TRBJ2-2
d_call: NA

cdr3_aa: CASVDKTSGKDTQYF
cdr3_nt: TGTGCCAGCGTTGACAAGACTAGCGGGAAGGATACGCAGTATTTT
clone_size: NA
v_call: TRBV27
cdr3_length: 15
j_call: TRBJ2-3
d_call: TRBD2

cdr3_aa: CASSAVAGAYEQYF
cdr3_nt: TGTGCCAGCAGCGCGGTAGCGGGGGCTTACGAGCAGTACTTC
clone_size: NA
v_call: TRBV7-9
cdr3_length: 14
j_call: TRBJ2-7
d_call: TRBD2

cdr3_aa: CASSLALSSYEQYF
cdr3_nt: TGTGCCAGCAGCTTAGCGCTCAGCTCCTACGAGCAGTACTTC
clone_size: NA
v_call: TRBV7-2
cdr3_length: 14
j_call: TRBJ2-7
d_call: NA

cdr3_aa: CASSQDAGGADTQYF
cdr3_nt: TGTGCCAGCAGCCAAGACGCGGGTGGGGCAGATACGCAGTATTTT
clone_size: NA
v_call: TRBV14
cdr3_length: 15
j_call: TRBJ2-3
d_call: NA

cdr3_aa: CASSPPPAVAKNIQYF
cdr3_nt: TGTGCCAGCAGTCCCCCCCCGGCCGTAGCCAAAAACATTCAGTACTTC
clone_size: NA
v_call: TRBV28
cdr3_length: 16
j_call: TRBJ2-4
d_call: NA

cdr3_aa: CASSPQRLGYEQYF
cdr3_nt: TGTGCCAGCAGCCCCCAGCGTCTAGGGTACGAGCAGTACTTC
clone_size: NA
v_call: TRBV11-2
cdr3_length: 14
j_call: TRBJ2-7
d_call: NA

cdr3_aa: CASGIRPTYEQYF
cdr3_nt: TGTGCCAGCGGGATTAGACCGACCTACGAGCAGTACTTC
clone_size: NA
v_call: TRBV7-8
cdr3_length: 13
j_call: TRBJ2-7
d_call: NA

cdr3_aa: CASSSVPGQGLGEKLFF
cdr3_nt: TGTGCCAGCAGTTCTGTCCCGGGACAGGGATTGGGTGAAAAACTGTTTTTT
clone_size: NA
v_call: TRBV27
cdr3_length: 17
j_call: TRBJ1-4
d_call: TRBD1